This is a list of T cell receptor beta chains from one sample in a study of blood T cell repertoires in COVID-19. Sequencing was performed with immunoSEQ multiplex PCR; in TCRdb, only in-frame clones are kept and a portion is missing. The sample has under 350,000 clones, more than 75% seen once. Material: PBMCs or T cells enriched from blood (not recorded which). Every receptor here comes from a woman aged 18-29 years who had recovered from COVID-19. CDR3s include the opening cysteine and the closing phenylalanine or tryptophan. Each record gives: D gene, clone size, V gene, J gene, CDR3 DNA, CDR3 protein. The D gene is left open where the match is weak. Size values are once, few and many counts, or a class for expanded clones, and some rows have none.

d_call: .; clone_size: .; v_call: TRBV3-1/TRBV3-2; j_call: TRBJ1-3; cdr3_nt: TGTGCCAGCAGCCCGTCAAAACCCCGACGGGATGGAAACACCATATATTTT; cdr3_aa: CASSPSKPRRDGNTIYF
d_call: TRBD1; clone_size: .; v_call: TRBV5-1; j_call: TRBJ2-7; cdr3_nt: TGCGCCAGCAGCCCTGGACAGGGGGCGTACGAGCAGTACTTC; cdr3_aa: CASSPGQGAYEQYF
d_call: .; clone_size: .; v_call: TRBV10-1; j_call: TRBJ2-1; cdr3_nt: TGCGCCAGCAGTGACCGTGGACAGAGCCTCTCCTACAATGAGCAGTTCTTC; cdr3_aa: CASSDRGQSLSYNEQFF
d_call: TRBD1; clone_size: .; v_call: TRBV19; j_call: TRBJ1-6; cdr3_nt: TGTGCCAGTAGTGTCGACAGGGGGTTTTTAGGGTCACCCCTCCACTTT; cdr3_aa: CASSVDRGFLGSPLHF
d_call: TRBD2; clone_size: few; v_call: TRBV7-9; j_call: TRBJ2-7; cdr3_nt: TGTGCCAGCAGCTCGACTAGCGTTTCCTACGAGCAGTACTTC; cdr3_aa: CASSSTSVSYEQYF
d_call: TRBD1; clone_size: .; v_call: TRBV7-9; j_call: TRBJ1-3; cdr3_nt: TGTGCCAGCAGCACTTTATGGACAGGCTCTGGAAACACCATATATTTT; cdr3_aa: CASSTLWTGSGNTIYF
d_call: .; clone_size: .; v_call: TRBV12-3/TRBV12-4; j_call: TRBJ2-1; cdr3_nt: TGTGCCAGCAGTTTTCTCAGGATCACTGAGCAGTTCTTC; cdr3_aa: CASSFLRITEQFF
d_call: TRBD1; clone_size: .; v_call: TRBV19; j_call: TRBJ1-4; cdr3_nt: TGTGCCAGTGCCTTGGGACAGAGGATAACTAATGAAAAACTGTTTTTT; cdr3_aa: CASALGQRITNEKLFF
d_call: .; clone_size: few; v_call: TRBV9; j_call: TRBJ1-1; cdr3_nt: TGTGCCAGCAGCGTAGGGTTTGCAGGGGTACAGAACACTGAAGCTTTCTTT; cdr3_aa: CASSVGFAGVQNTEAFF
d_call: .; clone_size: few; v_call: TRBV20-1; j_call: TRBJ2-5; cdr3_nt: TGCAGTGCTAGTTATGGTAGCTACCAAGAGACCCAGTACTTC; cdr3_aa: CSASYGSYQETQYF
d_call: .; clone_size: .; v_call: TRBV5-4; j_call: TRBJ1-1; cdr3_nt: TGTGCCAGCACTCCGGGGGGGGGTGAGGCTGAAGCTTTCTTT; cdr3_aa: CASTPGGGEAEAFF
d_call: TRBD1; clone_size: .; v_call: TRBV6-5; j_call: TRBJ1-1; cdr3_nt: TGTGCCAGCAGTTCTACAGGGGCGAACACTGAAGCTTTCTTT; cdr3_aa: CASSSTGANTEAFF
d_call: TRBD1; clone_size: few; v_call: TRBV29-1; j_call: TRBJ1-5; cdr3_nt: TGCAGCGTCAGGACAGGGGTGAGCAATCAGCCCCAGCATTTT; cdr3_aa: CSVRTGVSNQPQHF
d_call: TRBD1; clone_size: .; v_call: TRBV6-2/TRBV6-3; j_call: TRBJ1-1; cdr3_nt: TGTGCCAGCAGCCGGACAGGAAGGAACACTGAAGCTTTCTTT; cdr3_aa: CASSRTGRNTEAFF
d_call: .; clone_size: .; v_call: TRBV9; j_call: TRBJ1-2; cdr3_nt: TGTGCCAGCAGCGTAACGGGAACAGGGCCCAGTTCGACGGCGTCGGATGGCTACACCTTC; cdr3_aa: CASSVTGTGPSSTASDGYTF
d_call: .; clone_size: .; v_call: TRBV11-3; j_call: TRBJ1-1; cdr3_nt: TGTGCCAGCAGCCCACCGGGGGGACGGAACACTGAAGCTTTCTTT; cdr3_aa: CASSPPGGRNTEAFF
d_call: TRBD2; clone_size: .; v_call: TRBV5-5; j_call: TRBJ2-3; cdr3_nt: TGTGCCAGCAGCTCCGGACTAGCTCCAGATACGCAGTATTTT; cdr3_aa: CASSSGLAPDTQYF
d_call: .; clone_size: .; v_call: TRBV4-1; j_call: TRBJ2-1; cdr3_nt: TGCGCCAGCAGCCAAGCCCGGGACTCCTACAATGAGCAGTTCTTC; cdr3_aa: CASSQARDSYNEQFF
d_call: TRBD1; clone_size: .; v_call: TRBV28; j_call: TRBJ1-1; cdr3_nt: TGTGCCAGCAGAAGAGGGGGACAGGGGGTCTCTGAAGCTTTCTTT; cdr3_aa: CASRRGGQGVSEAFF
d_call: TRBD2; clone_size: .; v_call: TRBV28; j_call: TRBJ2-7; cdr3_nt: TGTGCCAGCAGTTCCCTTAGCGGGGGAGCCTACGAGCAGTACTTC; cdr3_aa: CASSSLSGGAYEQYF
d_call: .; clone_size: .; v_call: TRBV11-2; j_call: TRBJ1-2; cdr3_nt: TGTGCCAGCAGCTTAGGTCATTATGGCTACACCTTC; cdr3_aa: CASSLGHYGYTF
d_call: TRBD2; clone_size: .; v_call: TRBV6-4; j_call: TRBJ2-3; cdr3_nt: TGTGCCAGCAGTGACTTGGCTAGCGGAGGCACAGATACGCAGTATTTT; cdr3_aa: CASSDLASGGTDTQYF
d_call: TRBD1; clone_size: .; v_call: TRBV5-1; j_call: TRBJ2-1; cdr3_nt: TGCGCCAGCAGCTTGACAGGGGTGGTTGAGCAGTTCTTC; cdr3_aa: CASSLTGVVEQFF
d_call: TRBD1; clone_size: once; v_call: TRBV30; j_call: TRBJ2-7; cdr3_nt: TGTGCCTGGAGTGTAGGACAGGGGACTGGCTACGAGCAGTACTTC; cdr3_aa: CAWSVGQGTGYEQYF
d_call: .; clone_size: .; v_call: TRBV28; j_call: TRBJ2-7; cdr3_nt: TGTGCCAGCAGCACCAGACGGGGGTCGGACTACGAGCAGTACTTC; cdr3_aa: CASSTRRGSDYEQYF
d_call: TRBD1; clone_size: .; v_call: TRBV7-2; j_call: TRBJ1-1; cdr3_nt: TGTGCCAGCAGCCTACGGACAGGGGCGCGAGTTAGAGCTTTCTTT; cdr3_aa: CASSLRTGARVRAFF
d_call: .; clone_size: .; v_call: TRBV27; j_call: TRBJ1-2; cdr3_nt: TGTGCCAGCAGCTCCCCGGGTCAGATCTATGGCTACACCTTC; cdr3_aa: CASSSPGQIYGYTF
d_call: TRBD2; clone_size: .; v_call: TRBV13; j_call: TRBJ2-3; cdr3_nt: TGTGCCAGCAGCTTAGGCCCCAGACTAGCGGGGGTGGATACGCAGTATTTT; cdr3_aa: CASSLGPRLAGVDTQYF
d_call: TRBD2; clone_size: .; v_call: TRBV18; j_call: TRBJ2-2; cdr3_nt: TGTGCCAGCTCACCACGGGTAGCGGGCGTGAACACCGGGGAGCTGTTTTTT; cdr3_aa: CASSPRVAGVNTGELFF
d_call: .; clone_size: .; v_call: TRBV28; j_call: TRBJ1-5; cdr3_nt: TGTGCCAGCAGTTCTATTACAGGGTTCCGTCAGCCCCAGCATTTT; cdr3_aa: CASSSITGFRQPQHF
d_call: .; clone_size: .; v_call: TRBV5-4; j_call: TRBJ2-5; cdr3_nt: TGTGCCAGCAGCGCGGCGACTTCACCCAAGCAAGAGACCCAGTACTTC; cdr3_aa: CASSAATSPKQETQYF
d_call: TRBD1; clone_size: .; v_call: TRBV7-6; j_call: TRBJ1-1; cdr3_nt: TGTGCCAGCAGCTTGGACGACAGGGGTGCCACTGAAGCTTTCTTT; cdr3_aa: CASSLDDRGATEAFF
d_call: .; clone_size: .; v_call: TRBV5-1; j_call: TRBJ1-2; cdr3_nt: TGCGCCAGCAGCTTGGTCGTGTCACCGGGTCTGTCCCTGTACACCTTC; cdr3_aa: CASSLVVSPGLSLYTF
d_call: TRBD2; clone_size: .; v_call: TRBV4-2; j_call: TRBJ2-7; cdr3_nt: TGTGCCAGCAGCCTTCAGCGGGAGTCGGACGAGCAGTACTTC; cdr3_aa: CASSLQRESDEQYF
d_call: .; clone_size: .; v_call: TRBV4-1; j_call: TRBJ1-1; cdr3_nt: TGCGCCAGCAGCGCGGTGAACACTGAAGCTTTCTTT; cdr3_aa: CASSAVNTEAFF
d_call: .; clone_size: .; v_call: TRBV7-9; j_call: TRBJ1-3; cdr3_nt: TGTGCCAGCAGCTTAAACAGCGGAAACACCATATATTTT; cdr3_aa: CASSLNSGNTIYF
d_call: .; clone_size: once; v_call: TRBV12-3/TRBV12-4; j_call: TRBJ1-1; cdr3_nt: TGTGCCAGCGCACAGAACCCGAACACTGAAGCTTTCTTT; cdr3_aa: CASAQNPNTEAFF
d_call: TRBD2; clone_size: .; v_call: TRBV15; j_call: TRBJ2-1; cdr3_nt: TGTGCCACCAGCAGAGATAGCGGGGGGGCCGTGGAGCAGTTCTTC; cdr3_aa: CATSRDSGGAVEQFF
d_call: TRBD1; clone_size: .; v_call: TRBV6-5; j_call: TRBJ1-1; cdr3_nt: TGTGCCAGCAGCACGACAGGGGTGAACACTGAAGCTTTCTTT; cdr3_aa: CASSTTGVNTEAFF
d_call: .; clone_size: once; v_call: TRBV2; j_call: TRBJ1-5; cdr3_nt: TGTGCCAGCAGTGAGGCCCAGGGGAACAATCAGCCCCAGCATTTT; cdr3_aa: CASSEAQGNNQPQHF
d_call: .; clone_size: .; v_call: TRBV5-1; j_call: TRBJ2-7; cdr3_nt: TGCGCCAGCAGCTTGGAGCCTGGAGGGATTTACGAGCAGTACTTC; cdr3_aa: CASSLEPGGIYEQYF
d_call: .; clone_size: .; v_call: TRBV19; j_call: TRBJ1-2; cdr3_nt: TGTGCCAGTAGTAGGTTGGGGATGACAGTCAACTATGGCTACACCTTC; cdr3_aa: CASSRLGMTVNYGYTF